The 10 T cell receptor beta chains below were found in one sample sequenced in a study of chemoradiotherapy in HPV16-positive cancers (dated by TCRdb to between 2021 and 2024). Library preparation was by the immunoSEQ multiplex PCR assay. This immuneACCESS table, as held by TCRdb, lists in-frame sequences with V and J called but not all clones. Of the missing ones, under half trace to an unresolved V gene in checked studies; the others have no known cause. The sample yields a few thousand clones; around 89% were counted once. The leading ten clones occupy approximately 3.4% of the sample. The input for sequencing was tumor tissue, taken from a patient who underwent chemoradiotherapy. The receptors come from a human donor with HPV-associated anogenital cancer.

The chain uses TRBV5-1 and TRBJ2-3; 14 bases align to TRBD2. The CDR3 totals 20 residues. The J segment lost 2 bases and the V segment lost 5 bases, leaving 16 bases of the junction unmatched. CDR1 and CDR2 from the germline V gene are SGHRS and YFSETQ. The CDR3 bases are TGCGCCAGCAGAGGGAACCCCTCCCGACTAGCGGGAGGGGTCACAGATACGCAGTATTTT. Encoded protein: CASRGNPSRLAGGVTDTQYF.

The chain links TRBV25-1 to TRBJ2-5; TRBD2 is a possible D gene (7 bases). The CDR3 has 16 residues. V was pared by 5 bases and J by 0 bases, with 16 bases between. The germline gives CDR1 MGHDK, CDR2 SYGVNS. The CDR3 sequence: CASSPLGGAHQETQYF. CDR3 coding DNA: TGTGCCAGCAGTCCCCTAGGGGGGGCTCACCAAGAGACCCAGTACTTC.

This clone was recorded a few times. The chain employs TRBV6-6 and TRBJ2-2; D is perhaps TRBD2 (5 bases). The CDR3 runs 11 residues. The V end lost 6 bases, the J end lost 7 bases, and 6 bases lay between the germline ends. Germline CDR1 and CDR2: MNHNY and SVGAGI (reference sequence). In DNA form, the CDR3 reads TGTGCCAGCAGCGGAGGCGGGGAGCTGTTTTTT. Translation gives CASSGGGELFF.

V usage is TRBV14 and J usage is TRBJ2-7; 11 positions agree with TRBD1. J was trimmed by 0 bases and V by 1 base; bases with no gene match: 8. Germline CDR1 and CDR2: SGHDN and FVKESK. This CDR3 contains 18 residues. The CDR3 coding sequence is TGTGCCAGCAGCCAAGGATGGGGACAGGGGGGGTACTCCTACGAGCAGTACTTC. Residues: CASSQGWGQGGYSYEQYF.

The genes are TRBV7-2 and TRBJ1-2, with no clear D. Germline values: CDR1 SGHTA, CDR2 FQGNSA. Trimming removed 5 bases at V and 8 bases at J, with 12 bases between. This CDR3 region has 12 residues. The CDR3, as DNA: TGTGCCAGCAGCCTACTGGACGTGGGCTACACCTTC. It translates to CASSLLDVGYTF. The full variable domain, rest sourced from reference TRBV7-2 and TRBJ1-2, is GAGVSQSPSNKVTEKGKDVELRCDPISGHTALYWYRQSLGQGLEFLIYFQGNSAPDKSGLPSDRFSAERTGGSVSTLTIQRTQQEDSAVYLCASSLLDVGYTFGSGTRLTVV.

A few counts support this clone. The chain employs TRBV27 and TRBJ2-1; perhaps D is TRBD1 or TRBD2 (6 bases each). The germline V and J ends were trimmed by 5 bases and 10 bases, with 18 bases remaining between them. Germline CDR1 is MNHEY and CDR2 is SMNVEV (reference sequence). This CDR3 has 14 residues. CDR3 in amino acids: CASSIPPAGGEQFF. CDR3 DNA sequence: TGTGCCAGCAGTATCCCCCCGGCCGGGGGCGAGCAGTTCTTC.

This clone showed up just once. This sequence joins TRBV10-3 and TRBJ1-5; TRBD1 agrees at 7 bases. Trimming removed 6 bases from V and 6 bases from J; junction bases left unmatched: 5. Germline V lookup: CDR1 ENHRY, CDR2 SYGVKD. The CDR3 extends over 13 amino acids. The CDR3 here is CAISAGQLQPQHF. DNA for the CDR3: TGTGCCATCAGCGCGGGACAGCTTCAGCCCCAGCATTTT.

In this sample, this clone turned up once. The V gene is TRBV10-3, the J gene TRBJ2-7; 7 nucleotides line up with TRBD1. Germline lookup yields CDR1 ENHRY and CDR2 SYGVKD. The V segment lost 10 bases and the J segment 3 bases; nucleotides outside the gene matches: 6. The CDR3 is made up of 12 amino acids. DNA of the CDR3: TGTGCCACAATGGGACAGTACTACGAGCAGTACTTC. This gives the protein CATMGQYYEQYF.

The V gene is TRBV5-1, the J gene TRBJ2-1, with TRBD2 matching over 8 bases. Germline CDR1 and CDR2: SGHRS and YFSETQ. V was clipped by 1 base and J by 12 bases; unmatched bases: 15. The CDR3 runs 16 residues. The CDR3 coding sequence is TGCGCCAGCAGCTTGAATCCGAGCGGGAGCCTGGGACGGCAGTTCTTC. It yields the protein CASSLNPSGSLGRQFF.

This clone was observed a single time. V is TRBV28 and J is TRBJ2-7, with unresolved D. Trimming pared 2 bases from V and 1 base from J, leaving 3 bases between. The germline gives CDR1 MDHEN, CDR2 SYDVKM. The CDR3 is made up of 12 amino acids. The CDR3 DNA reads as TGTGCCAGCAGTTTAGAGTCCTACGAGCAGTACTTC. Amino acids: CASSLESYEQYF.